Presented here are 8 T cell receptor beta chains from one specimen sequenced in a study of CXCR3-negative and CXCR3-positive naive CD8 T cells. All TRB cDNA libraries came from 5' RACE performed with UMI labels. TCRdb re-called the 5' RACE reads and catalogs CDR3 proteins one per entry, DNA excluded. In total, the table holds over 100,000 distinct CDR3 sequences. Sequencing used naive CXCR3- CD8+ T cells from blood. Subset given: CD45RO-CCR7+CD27+CD95- naive CD8+ T cells lacking CXCR3 (TNR3-). The source of these receptors is a human donor in good health. Some clones in this sample may be carry-over from other donors' samples.

The V gene is TRBV7-6, the J gene TRBJ2-5; no DNA is available, so the TRBD2 call from TCRdb remains unchecked. Germline V gene sequence: CDR1 SGHVS, CDR2 FNYEAQ. The CDR3 length is 14 residues. This chain's CDR3 is CASSLWTRQETQYF. Full variable domain (rest looked up from reference TRBV7-6 and TRBJ2-5): GAGVSQSPRYKVTKRGQDVALRCDPISGHVSLYWYRQALGQGPEFLTYFNYEAQQDKSGLPNDRFSAERPEGSISTLTIQRTEQRDSAMYRCASSLWTRQETQYFGPGTRLLVL.

The chain joins TRBV7-8 to TRBJ2-3; TCRdb's D call of TRBD2 is untestable without DNA. Germline CDR1 SGHVS, CDR2 FQNEAQ. The CDR3 contains 19 residues. The CDR3 reads CASSLGFSGDLGGTDTQYF. Based on the CDR3 plus reference TRBV7-8 and TRBJ2-3, the full variable domain is GAGVSQSPRYKVAKRGQDVALRCDPISGHVSLFWYQQALGQGPEFLTYFQNEAQLDKSGLPSDRFFAERPEGSVSTLKIQRTQQEDSAVYLCASSLGFSGDLGGTDTQYFGPGTRLTVL.

This rearrangement joins TRBV9 to TRBJ2-3. CDR3 length: 13 amino acids. Per the germline V gene, CDR1 is SGDLS and CDR2 is YYNGEE. CDR3 region: CASSHQKPDTQYF. The full variable domain, its missing parts supplied by reference TRBV9 and TRBJ2-3, is DSGVTQTPKHLITATGQRVTLRCSPRSGDLSVYWYQQSLDQGLQFLIQYYNGEERAKGNILERFSAQQFPDLHSELNLSSLELGDSALYFCASSHQKPDTQYFGPGTRLTVL.

The chain links TRBV2 to TRBJ2-7; TCRdb names TRBD2, which stays unverified in the absence of DNA. The CDR3 totals 14 residues. Germline V gene sequence: CDR1 SNHLY, CDR2 FYNNEI. CDR3 protein: CASSELAGPYEQYF.

The gene calls are TRBV3-1 and TRBJ2-1; there is no DNA to check the TCRdb D call of TRBD2. The germline V gene encodes CDR1 LGHDT and CDR2 YNNKEL (reference sequence). This CDR3 has 14 amino acids. The CDR3 here is CASSQVTSDNEQFF.

The chain couples TRBV6-6 to TRBJ2-7; the TCRdb D gene call, TRBD1, has no DNA to confirm it. This CDR3 has 13 residues. CDR1 is MNHNY, CDR2 SVGAGI, per germline (reference sequence). The CDR3 region is CASSSQASYEQYF.

The rearrangement links TRBV28 to TRBJ2-7; TCRdb's D call of TRBD1 is untestable without DNA. Germline CDR1 reads MDHEN; CDR2 reads SYDVKM. This CDR3 has 17 amino acids. CDR3 sequence reads: CGSSWLTPGQGFHEQYF.

The chain combines TRBV29-1 with TRBJ2-7. The CDR3 sequence is 12 residues long. Germline V lookup: CDR1 SQVTM, CDR2 ANQGSEA. The CDR3 sequence: CSVEDTAYEQYF.